A single T cell receptor beta chain is shown here with its context. No cognate antigen has been identified for it. One base away there is no much larger clone; base qualities are not given. The donors were included in the validation cohort of some 110 subjects, a group kept apart from the approximately 700-subject first cohort. Library method: the immunoSEQ multiplex PCR assay. The study's own analysis went as follows. A statistical classification framework was developed to diagnose cytomegalovirus status using the catalog of TCR beta chain sequences. TCRdb obtained this table from immuneACCESS and retained in-frame rearrangements with V and J assigned. These tables miss some clones; where compared with another copy, unresolved V genes account for less than half of the shortfall, and the remainder is unexplained. V, J and clone size were drawn from that table, and D and trimming were deduced from the DNA. For this sample the table gives 150,000 to 200,000 clones, of which about 95% were detected only once. About 0.89% of the sample belongs to the ten largest clones.

This record comes from a study of cytomegalovirus exposure and HLA in healthy donors (dated by TCRdb to the late 2010s). Describing the broader study: The roughly 700 repertoires of the first cohort and the 120 validation repertoires were produced on the same platform, according to a later analysis. The study was designed to test whether signatures of past pathogen exposure could be identified by cataloging public T cell receptors. In addition to the first cohort of approximately 670 subjects, a separate validation cohort of 130 or so different subjects was used. The study combined high-throughput TCR immunosequencing, statistical association of individual TCRs with disease status, and machine learning to predict cytomegalovirus infection status.

On the study overall, not on this receptor specifically: The validation cohort had no HLA typing available for a later analysis, so co-occurrence within that cohort was assessed over all 120 or so repertoires. Three of the identified cytomegalovirus-associated TCR beta chains were confirmed in vitro to be specific for cytomegalovirus antigens. The study gave a list of under 200 TCR beta chains associated with cytomegalovirus. Subsequent analysis determined that TCRs grouped into clusters in the first cohort also showed a tendency toward co-occurrence across the 120 or so validation repertoires, and roughly 94% of cluster scores exceeded 0. Most TCR sequences were seen in very few donors, while some public TCRs were found in many individuals. The authors suggested that the approach could potentially be extended to other disease states and immunological phenotypes. The classifier was reported to diagnose cytomegalovirus status with high specificity and sensitivity in both the original cohort and the validation cohort.

The receptor's source is a woman aged 18-29 years in good health and CMV-seronegative. Material: PBMCs.

The DNA sequence follows: TGTGCCAGCAGGCCGAACCAACAGGGGACTGAAGCTTTCTTT. It translates to CASRPNQQGTEAFF. The sequence links TRBV7-2 to TRBJ1-1; TRBD1 matches 7 bases in the middle. CDR1 and CDR2, per the germline V gene, are SGHTA and FQGNSA. The CDR3 starts with the cysteine, ends with the phenylalanine, and has 14 residues. Only the CDR3 DNA stays, 42 bases, in frame from base 1. Compared with germline, V lacks 6 bases and J lacks 5 bases; bases without a gene match: 9.